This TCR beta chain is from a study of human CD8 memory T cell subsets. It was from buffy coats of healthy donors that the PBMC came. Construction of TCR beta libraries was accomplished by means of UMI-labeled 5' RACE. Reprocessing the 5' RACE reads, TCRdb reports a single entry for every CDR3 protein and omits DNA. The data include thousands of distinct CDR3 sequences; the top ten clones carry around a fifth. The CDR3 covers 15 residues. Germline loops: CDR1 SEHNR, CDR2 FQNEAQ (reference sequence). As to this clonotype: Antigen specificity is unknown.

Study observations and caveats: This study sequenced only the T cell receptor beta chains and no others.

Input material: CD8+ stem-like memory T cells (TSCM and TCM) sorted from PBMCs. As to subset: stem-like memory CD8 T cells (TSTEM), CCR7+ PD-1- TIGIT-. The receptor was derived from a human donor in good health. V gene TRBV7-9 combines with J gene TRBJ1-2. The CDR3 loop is CASSFLELSEAGYTF.